This T cell receptor beta chain is from a study of neoadjuvant anti-PD-1 for oral cavity cancer. Study-level findings and limits: Non-responders to neoadjuvant nivolumab had significantly more clonal PBMC T cells than responders.

Clones were read by immunoSEQ multiplex PCR, and TCRdb kept only the in-frame ones, dropping some. This sample has about 16,000 clones, with 55% to 70% found just once. Regarding this clone: Antigen: not known.

The input for sequencing was PBMCs, taken before nivolumab (anti-PD-1) treatment. The sequence was collected from a person aged 40 to 85 with oral cavity squamous cell carcinoma.

CDR3 DNA: TGTGCCAGCAGACGGACTTCCACAGATACGCAGTATTTT. It specifies CASRRTSTDTQYF. This chain uses TRBV4-2 with TRBJ2-3, with D possibly matching TRBD2 (5 bases). In germline, CDR1 is LGHNA, CDR2 YNFKEQ. Trimming removed 6 bases at V and 2 bases at J, with 9 bases between. The CDR3 spans 13 residues.